A selection of T cell receptor beta chains follows, all from one sample in a study of blood T cells in healthy people across ages. TCRdb re-called the 5' RACE reads with MiXCR, one entry per CDR3 protein. The table lists hundreds of thousands of distinct CDR3 sequences, 20% to 25% of them singletons. Sequencing was done on a sample of blood. The receptors stem from an older man in good health. CDR3s include the opening cysteine and the closing phenylalanine or tryptophan. A D gene is named only where the DNA matches it firmly. Rows give clone size only sometimes, using once, few, many, or a class for an expanded clone.

>TRBJ2-1|few|TRBV6-2/TRBV6-3|.
CASSYGRQSYNEQFF
TGTGCCAGCAGTTACGGGAGACAAAGCTACAATGAGCAGTTCTTC
>TRBJ2-2|.|TRBV29-1|TRBD1
CSIWDSPGELFF
TGCAGCATCTGGGACAGTCCCGGGGAGCTGTTTTTT
>TRBJ2-4|.|TRBV3-1|.
CASSHDSKNIQYF
TGTGCCAGCAGCCATGACAGCAAAAACATTCAGTACTTC
>TRBJ2-5|.|TRBV15|.
CATSRDLHQGDYERYF
TGTGCCACCAGCAGAGATTTACACCAGGGGGACTACGAGCGGTACTTC
>TRBJ1-2|.|TRBV6-5|TRBD1
CASSYGTGFSYGYTF
TGTGCCAGCAGTTACGGGACAGGGTTTTCCTATGGCTACACCTTC
>TRBJ2-5|.|TRBV7-9|.
CASSLDRQTQYF
TGTGCCAGCAGCTTAGACAGGCAGACCCAGTACTTC
>TRBJ2-1|few|TRBV29-1|TRBD2
CSVALAEPYNEQFF
TGCAGCGTCGCCCTAGCGGAACCCTACAATGAGCAGTTCTTC
>TRBJ2-1|few|TRBV5-1|TRBD1
CASSPDRGGNEQFF
TGCGCCAGCAGCCCCGACAGGGGTGGAAATGAGCAGTTCTTC
>TRBJ2-1|.|TRBV7-8|TRBD2
CASSLAAGGLNGGEQFF
TGTGCCAGCAGCTTAGCGGCGGGAGGGCTTAACGGGGGTGAGCAGTTCTTC
>TRBJ2-7|few|TRBV27|TRBD2
CASSWGSGSRPYEQYF
TGTGCCAGCAGTTGGGGTAGCGGGAGTCGCCCCTACGAGCAGTACTTC
>TRBJ2-1|.|TRBV20-1|TRBD2
CSAIIPRGLAGGEQFF
TGCAGTGCTATAATTCCTCGTGGACTAGCGGGAGGTGAGCAGTTCTTC